Listed below are T cell receptor beta chains from one sample, sequenced in a study of molecular identifiers for immune sequencing clone quantification. TCRdb redid the calling of the PCR reads with MiXCR, one entry per CDR3 protein. The sample yields over 55,000 distinct CDR3 sequences, roughly 17% seen once. The sequenced material came from naive CD8+ T cells from blood, with Jurkat cell RNA spiked in. Source of these receptors: a human donor in good health. Some libraries in this study had Jurkat cell RNA spiked in. The CDR3 runs from the conserved cysteine through the conserved F or W. D genes are given only for firm matches. A clone size is listed for some rows: how often the clone was seen (once, few, many), or a class if it is expanded.

j_call	v_call	d_call	clone_size	cdr3_nt	cdr3_aa
TRBJ2-1	TRBV4-2	.	few	TGTGCCAGCAGCCACGGACAGTTGAATGAGCAGTTCTTC	CASSHGQLNEQFF
TRBJ2-3	TRBV11-3	.	many	TGTGCCAGCAGCTTAGATTTTTCCGAGGATACGCAGTATTTT	CASSLDFSEDTQYF
TRBJ2-3	TRBV28	TRBD2	many	TGTGCCAGCAGTTTAGTTCTAGCGGGCACCACAGATACGCAGTATTTT	CASSLVLAGTTDTQYF
TRBJ2-4	TRBV15	TRBD2	.	TGTGCCACCAGCAGAGATCCTGGACTAGCGGGAGGCATTCAGTACTTC	CATSRDPGLAGGIQYF
TRBJ1-1	TRBV15	.	many	TGTGCCACCAGCAGAGAGAAACAGGGTTACACTGAAGCTTTCTTT	CATSREKQGYTEAFF
TRBJ2-2	TRBV7-2	TRBD2	many	TGTGCCAGCAGCTCATACAACCTAGCGGGAGTCGTAACCGGGGAGCTGTTTTTT	CASSSYNLAGVVTGELFF
TRBJ2-4	TRBV12-3/TRBV12-4	TRBD2	many	TGTGCCAGCAGTTTAGCGGGAGGGCCTGGGGACATTCAGTACTTC	CASSLAGGPGDIQYF
TRBJ1-1	TRBV11-2	TRBD1	many	TGTGCCAGCAGCTTCACAGGGGGCCGCACTGAAGCTTTCTTT	CASSFTGGRTEAFF
TRBJ1-5	TRBV28	TRBD1	many	TGTGCCAGCAGCCTGGGACAGGGGTTTCGACAGCCCCAGCATTTT	CASSLGQGFRQPQHF
TRBJ2-7	TRBV9	TRBD2	many	TGTGCCAGCAGCCCCCGGACTAGCGTCTACGAGCAGTACTTC	CASSPRTSVYEQYF
TRBJ1-2	TRBV16	.	many	TGTGCCAGCAGCCAAAGTGAGATCCCAACTAACTATGGCTACACCTTC	CASSQSEIPTNYGYTF
TRBJ2-1	TRBV3-1	TRBD2	many	TGTGCCAGCAGCTCCCTAACTAGCGGGCCAATAAATGAGCAGTTCTTC	CASSSLTSGPINEQFF
TRBJ2-5	TRBV13	.	many	TGTGCCAGCAGCTTAATCACCTCCGGGACCGAAGAGACCCAGTACTTC	CASSLITSGTEETQYF